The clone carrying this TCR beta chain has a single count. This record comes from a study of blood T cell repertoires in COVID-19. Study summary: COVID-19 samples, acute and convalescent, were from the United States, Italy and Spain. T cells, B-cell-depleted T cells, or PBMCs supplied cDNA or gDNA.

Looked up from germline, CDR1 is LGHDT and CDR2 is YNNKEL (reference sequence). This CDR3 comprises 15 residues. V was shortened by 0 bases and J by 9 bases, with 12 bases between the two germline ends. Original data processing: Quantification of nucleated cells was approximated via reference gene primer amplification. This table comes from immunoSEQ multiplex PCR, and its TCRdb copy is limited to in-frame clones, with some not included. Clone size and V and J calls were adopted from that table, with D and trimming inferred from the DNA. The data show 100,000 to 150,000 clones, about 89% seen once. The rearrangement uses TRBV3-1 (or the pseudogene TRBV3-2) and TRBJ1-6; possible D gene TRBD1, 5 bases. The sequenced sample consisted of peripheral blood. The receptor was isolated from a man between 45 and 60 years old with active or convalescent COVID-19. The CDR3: CASSQEGGAGSPLHF. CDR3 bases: TGTGCCAGCAGCCAAGAGGGAGGGGCAGGTTCACCCCTCCACTTT.